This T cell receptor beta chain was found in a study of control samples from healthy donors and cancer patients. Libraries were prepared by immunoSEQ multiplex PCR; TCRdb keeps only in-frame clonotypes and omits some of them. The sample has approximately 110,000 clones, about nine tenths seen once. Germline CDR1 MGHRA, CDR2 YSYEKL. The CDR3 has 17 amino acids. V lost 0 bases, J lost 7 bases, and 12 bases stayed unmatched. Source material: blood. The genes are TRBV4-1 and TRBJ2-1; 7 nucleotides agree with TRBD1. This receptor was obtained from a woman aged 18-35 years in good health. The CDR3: CASSQELKGAARNEQFF. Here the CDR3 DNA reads TGCGCCAGCAGCCAAGAGCTTAAGGGGGCGGCAAGAAATGAGCAGTTCTTC.